This T cell receptor beta chain emerged from a study of CD8 T cells in ankylosing spondylitis. From the 5' RACE reads, TCRdb called clonotypes with MiXCR, one entry per CDR3 protein. The table shows about 360,000 distinct CDR3 sequences, with 20% to 25% occurring only once. V trimming: 5 bases; J trimming: 3 bases; junction bases outside the gene matches: 7. This CDR3 contains 15 residues. Germline lookup yields CDR1 MGHRA and CDR2 YSYEKL. This clonotype was detected only a few times. The chain combines TRBV4-1 with TRBJ2-1, with TRBD1 matching over 7 bases. This TCR came from a male donor with ankylosing spondylitis or in good health (not recorded which). The sample was blood, either unsorted or a sorted T cell fraction (not recorded which). The chain's CDR3 is CASSSGTEFYNEQFF. The DNA for the CDR3 is TGCGCCAGCAGCTCCGGGACAGAATTCTACAATGAGCAGTTCTTC.